This entry lists 10 T cell receptor beta chains sequenced from one sample in a study of OX40 agonist ivuxolimab in advanced cancers. Libraries came from the immunoSEQ multiplex PCR assay. TCRdb holds this immuneACCESS table with in-frame rearrangements only. Some clones are missing; in checked studies, unresolved V genes explain under half, and the rest has no known cause. For this sample there are about 63,000 clones; about 90% appear just once. Around 4% of the sample is in the top ten clones. This material consisted of CD4+ or CD8+ T cells sorted from blood, taken in a trial of the OX40 agonist ivuxolimab. These receptors all stem from an adult with an advanced solid tumor such as melanoma, head and neck, liver or kidney cancer.

This chain connects TRBV28 to TRBJ1-4; 7 bases agree with TRBD1. The length of the CDR3 is 13 residues. CDR1 and CDR2 (germline): MDHEN, SYDVKM. The trim removed 8 bases at V and 6 bases at J, leaving 6 bases unmatched. CDR3 in amino acids: CASRQGTHEKLFF. The CDR3 DNA reads TGTGCCAGCCGACAGGGCACCCATGAAAAACTGTTTTTT.

This clone was seen just once. The CDR3, as DNA: TGTGCCAGCAGCTTGGGGCGGGAGGGTCACTACAATGAGCAGTTCTTC. Protein sequence: CASSLGREGHYNEQFF. V and J are TRBV13 and TRBJ2-1; TRBD2 matches 9 bases. V lost 3 bases and J lost 3; bases outside the gene matches: 6. This CDR3 region has 16 residues. Per germline, CDR1 PRHDT and CDR2 FYEKMQ (reference sequence).

This sequence joins TRBV4-3 and TRBJ2-3, with TRBD1 matching over 7 bases. The germline V gene encodes CDR1 LGHNA and CDR2 YSLEER. J gave up 1 base and V 3 bases, and 4 bases lay outside the gene matches. The CDR3 length is 15 residues. The CDR3 region has the DNA TGCGCCAGCAGCCACCGCCAGGGGGGCACAGATACGCAGTATTTT. Amino acids: CASSHRQGGTDTQYF.

V usage is TRBV5-1 and J usage is TRBJ2-3; 9 bases agree with TRBD2. CDR3 length: 17 amino acids. Looked up from germline, CDR1 is SGHRS and CDR2 is YFSETQ. J was trimmed by 4 bases and V by 3 bases; bases with no gene match: 12. The DNA for the CDR3 is TGCGCCAGCAGCTCGGAACTCTTAGCGGGGGAAGCAGATACGCAGTATTTT. The encoded protein is CASSSELLAGEADTQYF.

This sequence joins TRBV7-8 and TRBJ2-5; the D gene is possibly TRBD2 (6 bases). The V end lost 3 bases, the J end lost 2 bases, and 22 bases lay between the germline ends. The CDR3 contains 18 residues. Germline CDR1 SGHVS, CDR2 FQNEAQ. The CDR3 DNA reads TGTGCCAGCAGCTTCCCGCTTCCGGGGGAGTTGGGGCAAGAGACCCAGTACTTC. This sequence encodes CASSFPLPGELGQETQYF.

This clone has a single count. The chain combines TRBV6-5 with TRBJ1-5; 7 bases align to TRBD1. CDR1 is MNHEY, CDR2 SVGAGI, per germline. This CDR3 is 14 amino acids long. The V and J ends lost 8 bases and 3 bases, in that order; junction bases with no gene match: 7. Written as DNA, the CDR3 is TGTGCCAGCGCACGGGGACAGTTCAATCAGCCCCAGCATTTT. Residues: CASARGQFNQPQHF.

The chain employs TRBV7-8 and TRBJ2-1; the match to TRBD2 covers 14 bases. Germline V gene sequence: CDR1 SGHVS, CDR2 FQNEAQ. The CDR3 contains 18 residues. J lost 3 bases, V lost 3 bases, and 7 bases had no gene match. The CDR3, as DNA: TGTGCCAGCAGCTTGGCGACTAGCGGGGGGGTGAGCTACAATGAGCAGTTCTTC. It specifies CASSLATSGGVSYNEQFF. The full variable domain, rest sourced from reference TRBV7-8 and TRBJ2-1, is GAGVSQSPRYKVAKRGQDVALRCDPISGHVSLFWYQQALGQGPEFLTYFQNEAQLDKSGLPSDRFFAERPEGSVSTLKIQRTQQEDSAVYLCASSLATSGGVSYNEQFFGPGTRLTVL.

This chain links TRBV7-8 with TRBJ1-1, with TRBD1 identical over 8 bases. V trimming: 5 bases; J trimming: 3 bases; junction bases outside the gene matches: 8. This CDR3 comprises 15 residues. Germline assignment: CDR1 SGHVS and CDR2 FQNEAQ. CDR3 sequence reads: CASSQKTGGYTEAFF. CDR3 nucleotide sequence: TGTGCCAGCAGCCAAAAAACAGGGGGTTACACTGAAGCTTTCTTT. The complete variable domain, with remaining parts taken from reference TRBV7-8 and TRBJ1-1, reads GAGVSQSPRYKVAKRGQDVALRCDPISGHVSLFWYQQALGQGPEFLTYFQNEAQLDKSGLPSDRFFAERPEGSVSTLKIQRTQQEDSAVYLCASSQKTGGYTEAFFGQGTRLTVV.

The chain recombines TRBV4-1 with TRBJ2-5, with 8 positions matching TRBD2. From germline, CDR1 is MGHRA and CDR2 YSYEKL. V gave up 0 bases and J gave up 2 bases; unmatched junction bases: 8. CDR3 size: 17 residues. CDR3 nucleotide sequence: TGCGCCAGCAGCCAAGATCCTTTAGCGGGGATACAAGAGACCCAGTACTTC. Protein: CASSQDPLAGIQETQYF.

The chain combines TRBV10-3 with TRBJ2-7; no definite D call. Germline V gene data show CDR1 as ENHRY and CDR2 as SYGVKD. V was cut by 5 bases and J by 3 bases, with 17 bases left in between. The CDR3 totals 15 residues. DNA of the CDR3: TGTGCCATCAGTCCCCGGACGTACCCTAACTACGAGCAGTACTTC. This translates into CAISPRTYPNYEQYF.